Given below is one T cell receptor (beta chain) in context. Germline trimming cut 3 bases from V and 6 bases from J; bases unmatched to any gene: 9. The CDR3 spans 15 residues. Germline V lookup: CDR1 SGHRS, CDR2 YFSETQ. This sample was taken from a study of regulatory T cells in long-lasting Graves disease. The time point was: persistent/refractory GD, antithyroid drugs over 5 years with positive TRAb. Following extraction of RNA from PBMCs, that RNA was used to make the TCR library. According to the study, TCR beta libraries were built with iRepertoire HTBI primers and CDR3-region Arm-PCR. TCRdb ran MiXCR on the multiplex PCR reads and lists one entry per CDR3 protein. The table includes a few hundred thousand distinct CDR3 sequences, more than 20% detected once.

The chain combines TRBV5-1 with TRBJ2-7, with 10 bases aligning to TRBD2. The receptor's source is a woman aged 40 to 50 with Graves disease. The source was peripheral blood mononuclear cells (PBMCs), collected when the disease was refractory, from a patient treated with antithyroid drugs. CDR3 residues: CASSSITSGTFEQYF. CDR3 bases: TGCGCCAGCAGCTCCATAACTAGCGGGACATTCGAGCAGTACTTC.